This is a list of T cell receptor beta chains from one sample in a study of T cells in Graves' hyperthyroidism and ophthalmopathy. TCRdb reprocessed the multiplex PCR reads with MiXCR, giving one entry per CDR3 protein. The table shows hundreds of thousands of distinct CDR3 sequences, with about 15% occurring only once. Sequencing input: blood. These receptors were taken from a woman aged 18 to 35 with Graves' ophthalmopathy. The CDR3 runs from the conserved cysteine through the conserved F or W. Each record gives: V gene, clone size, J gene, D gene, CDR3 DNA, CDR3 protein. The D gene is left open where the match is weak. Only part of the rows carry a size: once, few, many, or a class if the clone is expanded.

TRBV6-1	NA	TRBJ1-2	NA	TGTGCCAGCAGCACGACAGAAGGCTATGGCTACACCTTC	CASSTTEGYGYTF
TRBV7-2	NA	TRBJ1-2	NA	TGTGCCAGCAGCTTAGGCAGGGGTGGGGACTATGGCTACACCTTC	CASSLGRGGDYGYTF
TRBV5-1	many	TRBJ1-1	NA	TGCGCCAGCAGCTTAGTGGGACCTAAGAACACTGAAGCTTTCTTT	CASSLVGPKNTEAFF
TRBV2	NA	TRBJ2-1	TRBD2	TGTGCCGGATCCGGGACTAGAGGCGGCAATGAGCAGTTCTTC	CAGSGTRGGNEQFF
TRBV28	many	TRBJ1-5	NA	TGTGCCAGCAGCCCCGCCGGGGGGGCGAATCAGCCCCAGCATTTT	CASSPAGGANQPQHF
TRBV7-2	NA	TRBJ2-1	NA	TGTGCCAGCAGCGCCGACAGGAACAATGAGCAGTTCTTC	CASSADRNNEQFF
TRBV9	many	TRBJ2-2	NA	TGTGCCAGCAGCGCGGACGGGGCCCTGAGGACCGGGGAGCTGTTTTTT	CASSADGALRTGELFF
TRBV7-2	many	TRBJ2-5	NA	TGTGCCACCCAAAACCCAGTGGAGACCCAGTACTTC	CATQNPVETQYF
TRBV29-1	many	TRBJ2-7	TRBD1	TGCAGCGCCAACGCTGGGACAGCCCACGAGCAGTACTTC	CSANAGTAHEQYF
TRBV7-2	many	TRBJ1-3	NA	TGTGCCAGCAGCACCCAGGGTTTAGCTGGAAACACCATATATTTT	CASSTQGLAGNTIYF
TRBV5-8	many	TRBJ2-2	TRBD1	TGTGCCAGCAGCTTTGGACAGGGGGCCGGGGAGCTGTTTTTT	CASSFGQGAGELFF
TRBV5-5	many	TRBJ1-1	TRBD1	TGTGCCAGCAGCTTGGACAGGGGAAGGTCTGAAGCTTTCTTT	CASSLDRGRSEAFF
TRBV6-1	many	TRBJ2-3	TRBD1	TGTGCCAGCAGCCTACAGGGGCCATACACAGATACGCAGTATTTT	CASSLQGPYTDTQYF
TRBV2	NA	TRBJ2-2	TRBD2	TGTGCCAGCATTGAGAGGGTAGCGGGCACCGGGGAGCTGTTTTTT	CASIERVAGTGELFF
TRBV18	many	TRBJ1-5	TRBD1	TGTGCCAGCTCACCCCAGGGGGGACAGCCCCAGCATTTT	CASSPQGGQPQHF
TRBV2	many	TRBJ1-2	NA	TGTGCCAGCAGTGAAAAGGCAGCCCACGGCTATGGCTACACCTTC	CASSEKAAHGYGYTF
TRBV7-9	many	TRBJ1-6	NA	TGTGCCAGCAGCCCAGGGATGTCACCCCTCCACTTT	CASSPGMSPLHF
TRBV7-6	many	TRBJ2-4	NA	TGTGCCAGCAGCCCGACATGGATAGGACGGAATACCCTAGCCAAAAACATTCAGTACTTC	CASSPTWIGRNTLAKNIQYF
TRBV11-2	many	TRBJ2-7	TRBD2	TGTGCCAGCAGTTGGAGCGGGGGGACCTACGAGCAGTACTTC	CASSWSGGTYEQYF
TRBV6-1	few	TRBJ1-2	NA	TGTGCCAGCAGCCCTTCAGGGATGGGCTACACCTTC	CASSPSGMGYTF
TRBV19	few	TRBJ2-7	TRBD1	TGTGCCAGTAGTGACCCGGGACAGGGGTCCTACGAGCAGTACTTC	CASSDPGQGSYEQYF
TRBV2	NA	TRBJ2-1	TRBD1	TGTGCCAGCAGCACCACGACAGGGGGCTATAGCTCCTACAATGAGCAGTTCTTC	CASSTTTGGYSSYNEQFF
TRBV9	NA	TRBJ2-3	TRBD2	TGTGCCAGCAGCGTATTTGAGCGGGGGGGCACAGATACGCAGTATTTT	CASSVFERGGTDTQYF
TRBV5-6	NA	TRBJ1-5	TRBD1	TGTGCCAGCAGCCTAGGGACAGGGAGTCATCAGCCCCAGCATTTT	CASSLGTGSHQPQHF
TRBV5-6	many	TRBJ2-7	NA	TGTGCCAGCAGCCCGGGGACCTACTCCTACGAGCAGTACTTC	CASSPGTYSYEQYF
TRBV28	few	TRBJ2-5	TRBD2	TGTGCCAGCAGTTTGGCGGGGGGGCGCGAAGAGACCCAGTACTTC	CASSLAGGREETQYF
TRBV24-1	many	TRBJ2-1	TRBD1	TGTGCCACCAGTCAACAGGGGGGATTGATCGATGAGCAGTTCTTC	CATSQQGGLIDEQFF
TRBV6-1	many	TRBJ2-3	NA	TGTGCCAGCAGTGAAGCTCAAGCGGAGTACACAGATACGCAGTATTTT	CASSEAQAEYTDTQYF
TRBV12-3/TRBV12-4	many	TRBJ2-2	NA	TGTGCCAGCAGCTTTACGGGTTCGACCGGGGAGCTGTTTTTT	CASSFTGSTGELFF
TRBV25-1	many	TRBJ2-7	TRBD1	TGTGCCAGCAGTGGGGCCCCCGGGACAGGGGCCTACGAGCAGTACTTC	CASSGAPGTGAYEQYF
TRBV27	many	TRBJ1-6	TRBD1	TGTGCCAGCAGTTGGAACGGACAGGGGTCCTCACCCCTCCACTTT	CASSWNGQGSSPLHF
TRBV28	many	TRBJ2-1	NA	TGTGCCAGCAGCCCCCTAGGGGCGCGGAGCGCGGGGAGTGAGCAGTTCTTC	CASSPLGARSAGSEQFF
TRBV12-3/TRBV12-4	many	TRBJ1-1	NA	TGTGCCAGCAGTCCCTTGGTCCCGCCAACTGAAGCTTTCTTT	CASSPLVPPTEAFF
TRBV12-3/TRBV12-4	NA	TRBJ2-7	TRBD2	TGTGCCAGCAGTTTAGTAAGCGGGGGGTACGAGCAGTACTTC	CASSLVSGGYEQYF
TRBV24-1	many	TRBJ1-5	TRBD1	TGTGCCACCAGTCCCGCCCGGACAGGGGATCAGCCCCAGCATTTT	CATSPARTGDQPQHF
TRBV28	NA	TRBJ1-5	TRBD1	TGTGCCAGCAGCTCAAAGCGACAGGGGGACAATCAGCCCCAGCATTTT	CASSSKRQGDNQPQHF
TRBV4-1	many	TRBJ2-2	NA	TGCGCCAGCAGCCATTGGACAGAGAACACCGGGGAGCTGTTTTTT	CASSHWTENTGELFF
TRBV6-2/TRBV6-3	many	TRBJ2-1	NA	TGTGCCAGCAGACGTCAACTAGGGAATGAGCAGTTCTTC	CASRRQLGNEQFF
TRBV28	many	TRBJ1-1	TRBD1	TGTGCCAGCAGTTTAGGTTGGGGGACAGGGGGCATCAACACTGAAGCTTTCTTT	CASSLGWGTGGINTEAFF
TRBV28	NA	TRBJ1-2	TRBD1	TGTGCCAGCAGTTTGGGGGGACAGCTAGGCTACACCTTC	CASSLGGQLGYTF
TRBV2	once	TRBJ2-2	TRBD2	TGTGCCAGCAGTAGATTAGCGGGGATGAACACCGGGGAGCTGTTTTTT	CASSRLAGMNTGELFF
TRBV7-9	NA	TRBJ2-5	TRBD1	TGTGCCAGCAGCTTAGGGCCGGGACAGGGAGAAGAGACCCAGTACTTC	CASSLGPGQGEETQYF
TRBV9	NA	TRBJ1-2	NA	TGTGCCAGCAGCGAGGGGACATCCTTCACGGGCTATGGCTACACCTTC	CASSEGTSFTGYGYTF
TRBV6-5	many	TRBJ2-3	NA	TGTGCCAGCAGTTACGGGGGGACAGATACGCAGTATTTT	CASSYGGTDTQYF
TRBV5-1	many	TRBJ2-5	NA	TGCGCCAGCAGCTTGGTTGGGGACAAGGGAGAGACCCAGTACTTC	CASSLVGDKGETQYF
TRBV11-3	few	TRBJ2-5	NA	TGTGCCAGCAGCTTAGGGTGGGCGGAGACCCAGTACTTC	CASSLGWAETQYF
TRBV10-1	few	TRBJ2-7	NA	TGCGCCAGCAGCGAGAACGGGAGTGGCGAGCAGTACTTC	CASSENGSGEQYF
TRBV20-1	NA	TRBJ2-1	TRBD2	TGCAGTGCTAGAGATCTGAGACTAGCGGGAGGGGGCAATGAGCAGTTCTTC	CSARDLRLAGGGNEQFF
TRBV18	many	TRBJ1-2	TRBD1	TGTGCCAGCTCACCTCCCGGGACAGGGTATTCCTATGGCTACACCTTC	CASSPPGTGYSYGYTF